The sequence of this TCR beta chain was determined in a study of cytomegalovirus exposure and HLA in healthy donors. Study conclusions and caveats: Cytomegalovirus-associated TCR beta chains were listed, numbering 164.

To note about this clone: Its specificity is unknown.

Assay used: immunoSEQ multiplex PCR; TCRdb lists only in-frame clones, some missing. Of under 150,000 clones detected, roughly 86% appear once; the ten largest clones hold around 10%. The TCR was taken from a man aged 18 to 30 in good health and CMV-seropositive. The sequenced sample consisted of PBMCs.

Here the CDR3 DNA reads TGCGCCAGCTCCCGGGGTGTGGACACTGAAGCTTTCTTT. Protein product: CASSRGVDTEAFF. V and J are TRBV4-1 and TRBJ1-1; D is unclear. The V and J ends lost 8 bases and 3 bases respectively, with 13 bases between them. CDR3 length equals 13 residues. The V gene's germline CDR1 is MGHRA and CDR2 YSYEKL.